The clone carrying this T cell receptor beta chain was detected only a few times. Its matching antigen is unknown. A single record per CDR3 protein comes from TCRdb applying MiXCR to the RACE reads. Among roughly 200,000 distinct CDR3 sequences listed, 20% to 25% were seen once. Germline V gene data show CDR1 as KGHDR and CDR2 as SFDVKD. The CDR3 sequence is 15 residues long. Trimming removed 9 bases from V and 4 bases from J, with 17 bases in between. These data originate in a study of human T cells and chemical hapten exposure. Time point indicated: patch test 1, 2 weeks after DPC sensitization. Indicated treatment: therapeutic diphenylcyclopropenone sensitization with weekly scalp DPC. Overall study results and limits: The study found that DPC sensitization did not change TCRs above 1 in 1000 frequency. Patch test score rose with PT1 expanded TCRs, significant at 8, 16, 32, not 4. Expanded TCRs made up significantly more big CDR3 similarity clusters than controls did.

This receptor was taken from a woman aged 45-60 years with alopecia areata. Some clones in this sample may be carry-over from other donors' samples. Here the sequenced sample was whole blood, taken in connection with sensitization to the hapten diphenylcyclopropenone (DPC). The chain is built from TRBV24-1 and TRBJ2-2, with a tentative D call TRBD2 (7 bases). CDR3 nucleotide sequence: TGTGCCACCGGTCGGGGGGCGTCGGTCACCGGGGAGCTGTTTTTT. This sequence encodes CATGRGASVTGELFF.